This entry features one T cell receptor (beta chain) sequence. This specimen comes from a study of control samples from healthy donors and cancer patients. Libraries were prepared by immunoSEQ multiplex PCR; TCRdb keeps only in-frame clonotypes and omits some of them. The sample has about 26,000 clones; about 82% are singletons. The CDR3 extends over 14 amino acids. CDR1 and CDR2 (germline): SQVTM, ANQGSEA. The V and J ends lost 0 bases and 5 bases respectively, with 13 bases between them. This rearrangement joins TRBV29-1 to TRBJ1-2, with unresolved D. The receptor's source is a woman aged 60-75 years with head and neck cancer. Sequencing was carried out using PBMCs. CDR3 amino acids: CSVEDLDLAYGYTF. CDR3 coding DNA: TGCAGCGTTGAAGATCTGGACCTGGCATATGGCTACACCTTC.